These 8 T cell receptor beta chains were all obtained from the same sample, sequenced in a study of naive and memory T cell subsets. Both TRBC1 and TRBC2 were covered by a beta constant-region primer of two equimolar oligonucleotides. A single record per CDR3 protein comes from TCRdb applying MiXCR to the UMI-ligation and nested PCR reads. This sample has 100,000 or so distinct CDR3 sequences, with 5.5% to 8.5% found just once. Sequencing was carried out using central memory CD4+ T cells from blood. The receptors were gathered from a human donor in good health.

This clonotype was detected many times. This chain joins TRBV28 and TRBJ1-5; TRBD1 matches 7 bases. Trimming removed 2 bases from V and 2 bases from J; junction bases left unmatched: 3. Per the germline V gene, CDR1 is MDHEN and CDR2 is SYDVKM. The length of the CDR3 is 15 residues. The CDR3 nucleotides are TGTGCCAGCAGTTTAGAGGGGGCCCGCAATCAGCCCCAGCATTTT. Amino acids: CASSLEGARNQPQHF. The full variable domain, with the rest looked up from reference TRBV28 and TRBJ1-5, is DVKVTQSSRYLVKRTGEKVFLECVQDMDHENMFWYRQDPGLGLRLIYFSYDVKMKEKGDIPEGYSVSREKKERFSLILESASTNQTSMYLCASSLEGARNQPQHFGDGTRLSIL.

This clonotype was counted at least ten times. This chain joins TRBV20-1 and TRBJ2-5, with TRBD2 matching over 12 bases. With V trimmed by 1 base and J by 5 bases, 11 bases remained unmatched. Germline loops: CDR1 DFQATT, CDR2 SNEGSKA (reference sequence). CDR3 length: 17 residues. This chain's CDR3 is CSARANTPSGGVETQYF. In nucleotides, the CDR3 is TGCAGTGCTAGAGCCAACACCCCTAGCGGGGGGGTGGAGACCCAGTACTTC.

V and J are TRBV28 and TRBJ1-2; D gene unclear. V was clipped by 7 bases and J by 0 bases, with 6 bases between them. This CDR3 is 12 amino acids long. Germline CDR1 is MDHEN and CDR2 is SYDVKM. The CDR3 sequence is CASISANYGYTF. DNA for the CDR3: TGTGCCAGCATCAGTGCTAACTATGGCTACACCTTC.

This clonotype was recorded many times. The rearrangement joins TRBV11-3 to TRBJ2-5; 9 bases match TRBD2. V was clipped by 5 bases and J by 1 base; unmatched bases: 2. Germline CDR1 and CDR2: SGHNT and YENEEA. The CDR3 is made up of 14 amino acids. The CDR3 region is CASSLAGIQETQYF. CDR3 nucleotides: TGTGCCAGCAGCCTAGCGGGGATCCAAGAGACCCAGTACTTC.

This sequence joins TRBV7-2 and TRBJ2-1; 8 bases fit TRBD2. From germline, CDR1 is SGHTA and CDR2 FQGNSA. The CDR3 totals 15 residues. Trimming took 1 base from V and 8 from J; bases not matched to a gene: 7. CDR3 sequence: CASSLGAGGMYEQFF. CDR3 bases: TGTGCCAGCAGCTTAGGTGCGGGGGGTATGTATGAGCAGTTCTTC.

This clonotype was counted only a few times. The CDR3 DNA reads as TGTGCCAGCAGCGTAACGACTAGCGGGGGGCGCGGCACAGATACGCAGTATTTT. Protein sequence: CASSVTTSGGRGTDTQYF. The chain employs TRBV7-2 and TRBJ2-3, with 13 bases identical to TRBD2. Germline CDR1 is SGHTA and CDR2 is FQGNSA. This CDR3 is 18 amino acids long. Unmatched junction bases numbered 9, after V lost 5 bases and J lost 1 base.

The J gene is TRBJ2-4, the V gene TRBV7-2, with D tentatively TRBD1 or TRBD2 (6 bases each). The CDR3 loop spans 15 amino acids. The V and J ends lost 5 bases and 1 base respectively, with 12 bases between them. Per germline, CDR1 SGHTA and CDR2 FQGNSA. The CDR3 DNA reads TGTGCCAGCAGCACGCCGGGGGCGGCCAAAAACATTCAGTACTTC. Translated, it gives CASSTPGAAKNIQYF. The full variable domain, in which reference TRBV7-2 and TRBJ2-4 provide the parts outside the CDR3, is GAGVSQSPSNKVTEKGKDVELRCDPISGHTALYWYRQSLGQGLEFLIYFQGNSAPDKSGLPSDRFSAERTGGSVSTLTIQRTQQEDSAVYLCASSTPGAAKNIQYFGAGTRLSVL.

This clonotype was seen at least ten times. This chain links TRBV7-8 with TRBJ2-2; 9 nucleotides align to TRBD1. Unmatched junction bases numbered 12, after V lost 5 bases and J lost 5 bases. Germline V gives CDR1 SGHVS, CDR2 FQNEAQ. This CDR3 has 17 amino acids. CDR3 bases: TGTGCCAGCAGCCGAATGCCGGGACAGGGTTTGACCGGGGAGCTGTTTTTT. Translated: CASSRMPGQGLTGELFF. Together with reference TRBV7-8 and TRBJ2-2, the CDR3 gives the full variable domain: GAGVSQSPRYKVAKRGQDVALRCDPISGHVSLFWYQQALGQGPEFLTYFQNEAQLDKSGLPSDRFFAERPEGSVSTLKIQRTQQEDSAVYLCASSRMPGQGLTGELFFGEGSRLTVL.